Listed below are T cell receptor beta chains from one sample, sequenced in a study of blood T cell repertoires in COVID-19. Repertoires were generated with immunoSEQ multiplex PCR, while TCRdb's copy carries only in-frame clones and drops some. The repertoire has 300,000 or so clones, approximately 90% of them found once; the top ten carry around 1.1%. Sequencing input: PBMCs or T cells enriched from blood (not recorded which). The receptors stem from a woman aged 25 to 39 who had recovered from COVID-19. Each CDR3 is given with its conserved first and last residue. Fields, in order: V gene, D gene, CDR3 protein. The D gene is left open where the match is weak.

TRBV6-5	NA	CASSYSAVQNTQYF
TRBV7-3	TRBD1	CASSFRQGGEAFF
TRBV7-9	TRBD1	CASSSLVSGQGWNEQFF
TRBV4-3	NA	CASSQDLGGGGTDTQYF
TRBV19	NA	CATRRGFEREAFF
TRBV4-2	NA	CASSQDRGNTEAFF
TRBV5-1	NA	CASSIQTKSSTDTQYF
TRBV7-6	TRBD2	CASSALAGGHEQFF
TRBV10-2	NA	CASSGNREYEQYF
TRBV27	TRBD2	CASSSVLAGARETQYF
TRBV4-1	NA	CASSQDDRGSFVEQYF
TRBV5-1	TRBD2	CASSLGGSGRAETQYF
TRBV9	TRBD2	CASSVTGLAGGETQYF
TRBV10-2	TRBD2	CASSVPIPLAGAYQSSYEQYF
TRBV30	TRBD2	CAWSVFHGAGGTDTQYF
TRBV28	TRBD2	CASSTASGGNNEQFF
TRBV7-2	NA	CASSLEWGALAKNIQYF
TRBV14	NA	CASSQSRGYGYTF
TRBV9	NA	CASSVDDSFNEQFF
TRBV18	NA	CASSLGQTIYGYTF
TRBV6-1	TRBD1	CASSESRQGHLGYTF
TRBV18	TRBD1	CASSPADTGVGANVLTF
TRBV29-1	NA	CSVEGAGKGRSSYEQYF
TRBV6-5	TRBD2	CASRREGTDTQYF
TRBV29-1	TRBD2	CSVEDRLAGGQETQYF
TRBV5-6	NA	CASSLSGGGKLFF
TRBV19	NA	CASSMAGQSNQPQHF
TRBV5-1	TRBD1	CASSSGQGGNTEAFF
TRBV28	TRBD1	CASSSSPGTVFSGNTIYF
TRBV24-1	TRBD1	CATRPRDRSYSFYEQYF
TRBV5-6	TRBD1	CASSPMWVRQGDYNQPQHF
TRBV7-2	TRBD1	CASSLVWQGGHGYTF
TRBV7-2	TRBD2	CASSPFLGGSTGNEQFF